These 19 T cell receptor beta chains were all obtained from the same sample, sequenced in a study of blood T cell repertoires in COVID-19. Profiled with immunoSEQ multiplex PCR; TCRdb holds only in-frame clones, not every one. The table has some 100,000 clones, 81% seen once. The sequencing input was peripheral blood. The receptors come from a man in his 60s with acute or convalescent COVID-19.

The rearrangement joins TRBV6-1 to TRBJ2-1; tentatively, D is TRBD2 (5 bases). Germline lookup yields CDR1 MNHNS and CDR2 SASEGT. This CDR3 contains 16 residues. Trimming stripped 2 bases from V and 2 bases from J, with 13 bases between. This CDR3 reads CASSERQRFPYNEQFF. The CDR3 nucleotides read TGTGCCAGCAGTGAAAGGCAGCGGTTCCCCTACAATGAGCAGTTCTTC.

This clone occurred once. The rearrangement uses TRBV9 and TRBJ2-3; tentative D call: TRBD1 (5 bases). This CDR3 spans 15 amino acids. V was clipped by 4 bases and J by 2 bases, with 14 bases between them. Germline V gives CDR1 SGDLS, CDR2 YYNGEE. Here the CDR3 reads CASSFLGQDTDTQYF. The CDR3 nucleotides are TGTGCCAGCAGCTTCCTCGGACAAGACACAGATACGCAGTATTTT.

This clone has just a few counts. The chain uses TRBV5-8 and TRBJ1-1; 8 positions agree with TRBD1. Trimming took 4 bases from V and 12 from J; bases not matched to a gene: 11. In germline, CDR1 is SGHTS, CDR2 YDEGEE. This CDR3 has 13 residues. The CDR3 DNA sequence: TGTGCCAGCAGCCAGGACAGGGCGACAAGGACTTTCTTT. It translates to CASSQDRATRTFF.

V gene TRBV5-6 combines with J gene TRBJ2-5, with TRBD1 identical over 8 bases. V dropped 0 bases and J dropped 7; count of bases not matched to a gene: 8. Germline CDR1 reads SGHDT; CDR2 reads YYEEEE. CDR3 length: 15 residues. The chain's CDR3 is CASSLAGQGVGTQYF. DNA of the CDR3: TGTGCCAGCAGCTTGGCAGGACAGGGAGTCGGGACCCAGTACTTC. The full variable domain, its missing parts supplied by reference TRBV5-6 and TRBJ2-5, is DAGVTQSPTHLIKTRGQQVTLRCSPKSGHDTVSWYQQALGQGPQFIFQYYEEEERQRGNFPDRFSGHQFPNYSSELNVNALLLGDSALYLCASSLAGQGVGTQYFGPGTRLLVL.

This clone was found once. V is TRBV9 and J is TRBJ1-6; D gene unclear. Germline assignment: CDR1 SGDLS and CDR2 YYNGEE. Trimming took 4 bases from V and 6 from J, leaving 11 bases between them. The CDR3 has 14 amino acids. CDR3 nucleotide sequence: TGTGCCAGCAGCACTAACTCGATTAATTCACCCCTCCACTTT. This translates into CASSTNSINSPLHF.

This chain joins TRBV4-1 and TRBJ1-2; D may be TRBD1 (6 bases). The CDR3 is 12 residues long. Germline-derived CDR1 and CDR2 are MGHRA and YSYEKL. Trimming shortened V by 5 bases and J by 6 bases, and 10 bases separated the two germline ends. CDR3 in DNA: TGCGCCAGCAGCTTTCCAGGGGATGGCTACACCTTC. Residues: CASSFPGDGYTF.

The rearrangement links TRBV11-2 to TRBJ2-7; D might be TRBD2 (6 bases). The CDR3 consists of 13 residues. From germline, CDR1 is SGHAT and CDR2 FQNNGV. V lost 4 bases to trimming and J lost 5 bases, with 12 bases between them. The CDR3 sequence: CASSYFTGDEQYF. The CDR3 nucleotides are TGTGCCAGCAGCTACTTCACGGGAGACGAGCAGTACTTC.

This clone came up once. V gene TRBV7-9 combines with J gene TRBJ1-6; a weak D match, TRBD1 (6 bases). The germline CDR1 and CDR2 sequences are SEHNR and FQNEAQ (reference sequence). V lost 0 bases and J lost 7, with 13 bases in between. The CDR3 loop spans 16 amino acids. CDR3 loop: CASSLAPPGQNSPLHF. The CDR3 region has the DNA TGTGCCAGCAGCTTAGCCCCACCGGGACAAAATTCACCCCTCCACTTT.

The chain has TRBV5-8 and TRBJ2-2; tentative D call: TRBD2 (5 bases). Germline CDR1 is SGHTS and CDR2 is YDEGEE. The CDR3 loop spans 16 amino acids. Between the trimmed V and J ends, which lost 2 bases and 0 bases, there was a span of 11 bases. CDR3 sequence (DNA): TGTGCCAGCAGCTTAGCCCTCGGGACGAACACCGGGGAGCTGTTTTTT. Its protein is CASSLALGTNTGELFF.

This clone was observed a few times. The DNA for the CDR3 is TGTGCCAGCTCGTCCGGGTCGCAAAACACCGGGGAGCTGTTTTTT. Protein: CASSSGSQNTGELFF. This chain connects TRBV18 to TRBJ2-2; the D is unclear. V was shortened by 6 bases and J by 2 bases, with 13 bases between the two germline ends. This CDR3 region has 15 residues. CDR1 and CDR2 (germline): KGHSH, LQKENI.

This chain uses TRBV6-2 or TRBV6-3 with TRBJ2-1; TRBD2 matches at 8 bases. The CDR3 sequence is 16 residues long. Germline loops: CDR1 MNHEY, CDR2 SVGEGT. The V segment lost 6 bases and the J segment 2 bases; nucleotides outside the gene matches: 9. CDR3 loop: CASRPREGVTYNEQFF. The CDR3 nucleotides read TGTGCCAGCAGGCCTCGGGAGGGGGTAACCTACAATGAGCAGTTCTTC.

The chain carries TRBV25-1 and TRBJ2-5; D not certain. CDR3 length: 14 amino acids. Germline V gene sequence: CDR1 MGHDK, CDR2 SYGVNS. Deletions cut 3 bases from V and 3 bases from J, with 11 bases between. The CDR3 nucleotides are TGTGCCAGCAGTGAGTTATTGTACAAAGAGACCCAGTACTTC. Its protein product is CASSELLYKETQYF. Full variable domain (rest looked up from reference TRBV25-1 and TRBJ2-5): EADIYQTPRYLVIGTGKKITLECSQTMGHDKMYWYQQDPGMELHLIHYSYGVNSTEKGDLSSESTVSRIRTEHFPLTLESARPSHTSQYLCASSELLYKETQYFGPGTRLLVL.

The chain is built from TRBV7-8 and TRBJ2-4, with D unresolved. With 1 base removed from V and 0 bases from J, the gap between germline ends came to 7 bases. Germline V CDR1 and CDR2: SGHVS, FQNEAQ. The CDR3 has 15 residues. The CDR3 sequence: CASSLGSLAKNIQYF. Here the CDR3 DNA reads TGTGCCAGCAGCTTAGGCAGTTTAGCCAAAAACATTCAGTACTTC.

This clone was detected a few times. V gene TRBV7-9 combines with J gene TRBJ2-1, with no clear D. Germline-derived CDR1 and CDR2 are SEHNR and FQNEAQ (reference sequence). V dropped 5 bases and J dropped 3 bases, with 20 bases sitting between them. CDR3 length: 17 residues. This CDR3 reads CASSPKESHTNYNEQFF. The CDR3 coding sequence is TGTGCCAGCAGCCCAAAAGAGTCCCATACCAACTACAATGAGCAGTTCTTC.

In its sample, this clone was seen once. V and J are TRBV5-1 and TRBJ1-6; D call uncertain. The V end lost 5 bases, the J end lost 0 bases, and 18 bases lay between the germline ends. Germline CDR1 SGHRS, CDR2 YFSETQ. The CDR3 is made up of 18 amino acids. The CDR3 bases are TGCGCCAGCAGTCCTGATCTGATGAGTAGCTCCTATAATTCACCCCTCCACTTT. Translated, it gives CASSPDLMSSSYNSPLHF.

V usage is TRBV5-1 and J usage is TRBJ1-6, with TRBD1 identical over 12 bases. The CDR3 length is 16 residues. Germline V gives CDR1 SGHRS, CDR2 YFSETQ. The ends lost 0 bases at V and 9 bases at J; junction bases unmatched: 4. In nucleotides, the CDR3 is TGCGCCAGCAGCTTGGAGGGACAGGGGGCGCCTTCACCCCTCCACTTT. Its protein is CASSLEGQGAPSPLHF.

The chain recombines TRBV19 with TRBJ1-2; no definite D call. Germline CDR1 LNHDA, CDR2 SQIVND (reference sequence). The CDR3 totals 13 residues. Trimming took 4 bases from V and 7 from J, leaving 13 bases between them. CDR3 in amino acids: CASSTPSSFGYTF. In DNA form, the CDR3 reads TGTGCCAGTAGTACCCCGTCTTCTTTTGGCTACACCTTC.

The chain combines TRBV24-1 with TRBJ2-1; 10 positions match TRBD2. Per the germline V gene, CDR1 is KGHDR and CDR2 is SFDVKD. The CDR3 is 15 residues long. Germline trimming cut 9 bases from V and 5 bases from J; bases unmatched to any gene: 9. The CDR3 DNA reads as TGTGCCACCGCCGGTGGGACTAGCGACGACAATGAGCAGTTCTTC. Translating gives CATAGGTSDDNEQFF.

The chain uses TRBV7-9 and TRBJ2-7; tentatively, D is TRBD2 (6 bases). V was trimmed by 1 base and J by 5 bases, leaving 15 bases between them. Germline CDR1 is SEHNR and CDR2 is FQNEAQ (reference sequence). This CDR3 spans 15 amino acids. CDR3 nucleotide sequence: TGTGCCAGCAGCTTAGGAGGGACTGATAGGAACGAGCAGTACTTC. As protein: CASSLGGTDRNEQYF.